These 19 T cell receptor beta chains came from one sample sequenced in a study of T cell responses to AZD1222 COVID-19 vaccine. Profiling relied on immunoSEQ multiplex PCR, and the TCRdb table lists in-frame clones only, not all of them. Among 150,000 or so clones listed, approximately 94% were seen once. The sequences come from peripheral blood, collected on day 0 of AZD1222 vaccination. These receptors were collected from an adult in good health.

This chain uses TRBV6-5 with TRBJ1-5, with 7 nucleotides matching TRBD1. This CDR3 region has 14 residues. Germline V gives CDR1 MNHEY, CDR2 SVGAGI. V lost 8 bases and J lost 6; bases outside the gene matches: 10. The CDR3 nucleotides are TGTGCCAGCCTGAATACAGGGGCGGCTCAGCCCCAGCATTTT. Protein: CASLNTGAAQPQHF.

The chain couples TRBV3-1 (or the pseudogene TRBV3-2) to TRBJ2-7, with 10 bases lining up with TRBD1. Trimming removed 1 base from V and 0 bases from J; junction bases left unmatched: 0. Germline V CDR1 and CDR2: LGHDT, YNNKEL (reference sequence). The CDR3 is made up of 15 amino acids. CDR3 DNA: TGTGCCAGCAGCCAAGGGACAGGGGGCTCCTACGAGCAGTACTTC. Protein: CASSQGTGGSYEQYF.

The rearrangement links TRBV25-1 to TRBJ2-7, with 13 positions matching TRBD2. Per the germline V gene, CDR1 is MGHDK and CDR2 is SYGVNS. The ends lost 1 base at V and 4 bases at J; junction bases unmatched: 7. The CDR3 sequence is 17 residues long. The CDR3 spells CASSESPQTSGRYEQYF. CDR3 nucleotide sequence: TGTGCCAGCAGTGAATCACCTCAGACTAGCGGGAGGTACGAGCAGTACTTC.

The chain employs TRBV7-2 and TRBJ2-1, with D perhaps TRBD1 or TRBD2 (7 bases each). Deletions cut 3 bases from V and 6 bases from J, with 21 bases between. The CDR3 runs to 17 residues. Germline V gives CDR1 SGHTA, CDR2 FQGNSA. The CDR3 loop is CASSFALPTGRANEQFF. CDR3 DNA sequence: TGTGCCAGCAGCTTCGCGCTCCCGACAGGGAGGGCCAATGAGCAGTTCTTC.

This chain connects TRBV5-5 to TRBJ2-3; D gene ambiguous. Deletions cut 2 bases from V and 5 bases from J, with 12 bases between. CDR1 and CDR2 from the germline V gene are SGHKS and YYEKEE (reference sequence). The CDR3 covers 14 residues. CDR3 in amino acids: CASSFTNSLDTQYF. The CDR3 nucleotides read TGTGCCAGCAGCTTTACTAATTCATTAGATACGCAGTATTTT. The entire variable domain, with the rest obtained from reference TRBV5-5 and TRBJ2-3, is as follows: DAGVTQSPTHLIKTRGQQVTLRCSPISGHKSVSWYQQVLGQGPQFIFQYYEKEERGRGNFPDRFSARQFPNYSSELNVNALLLGDSALYLCASSFTNSLDTQYFGPGTRLTVL.

This sequence joins TRBV5-1 and TRBJ1-5, with D maybe TRBD1 (6 bases). Germline V gene data show CDR1 as SGHRS and CDR2 as YFSETQ. The CDR3 loop spans 14 amino acids. V dropped 4 bases and J dropped 4 bases, with 12 bases sitting between them. Here the CDR3 DNA reads TGCGCCAGCAGCCAAGGGACACCTAATCAGCCCCAGCATTTT. As protein: CASSQGTPNQPQHF.

The genes are TRBV27 and TRBJ2-7; 7 bases match TRBD2. V lost 5 bases, J lost 6 bases, and 10 bases stayed unmatched. The CDR3 covers 14 residues. The germline gives CDR1 MNHEY, CDR2 SMNVEV (reference sequence). This chain's CDR3 is CASSPSGTILEQYF. The CDR3 DNA sequence: TGTGCCAGCAGTCCATCCGGGACTATCCTCGAGCAGTACTTC.

The rearrangement links TRBV7-9 to TRBJ1-4; 9 bases are a match to TRBD1. Germline V gene sequence: CDR1 SEHNR, CDR2 FQNEAQ (reference sequence). The CDR3 covers 16 residues. V trimming: 1 base; J trimming: 8 bases; junction bases outside the gene matches: 8. The CDR3 sequence: CASSLVSGQGGEKLFF. For the CDR3, the DNA is TGTGCCAGCAGCTTAGTTTCGGGACAGGGTGGGGAAAAACTGTTTTTT.

The chain employs TRBV11-2 and TRBJ1-2, with D perhaps matching TRBD1 (6 bases). Trimming pared 0 bases from V and 3 bases from J, leaving 23 bases between. The germline gives CDR1 SGHAT, CDR2 FQNNGV. CDR3 length: 19 residues. The CDR3 DNA reads as TGTGCCAGCAGCTTAGATCGCCGGGACACTTCCCGGGCGGACTATGGCTACACCTTC. Its protein is CASSLDRRDTSRADYGYTF.

The chain links TRBV3-1 (or the pseudogene TRBV3-2) to TRBJ2-5, with 8 positions matching TRBD2. The length of the CDR3 is 16 residues. CDR1 is LGHDT, CDR2 YNNKEL, per germline (reference sequence). With V trimmed by 3 bases and J by 7 bases, 13 bases remained unmatched. The CDR3 DNA follows: TGTGCCAGCAGCCACTCGAGAACGGACGGGAGGGGGACCCAGTACTTC. This sequence encodes CASSHSRTDGRGTQYF.

The chain carries TRBV7-9 and TRBJ2-1, with 9 bases lining up with TRBD1. J lost 6 bases, V lost 5 bases, and 11 bases had no gene match. The CDR3 has 16 residues. Germline V CDR1 and CDR2: SEHNR, FQNEAQ (reference sequence). The CDR3 loop is CASSPEQGARINEQFF. CDR3 DNA sequence: TGTGCCAGCAGCCCAGAACAGGGGGCAAGGATCAATGAGCAGTTCTTC.

The V gene is TRBV30, the J gene TRBJ1-5; TRBD1 is a possible D gene (6 bases). CDR3 length: 13 amino acids. The V end lost 2 bases, the J end lost 3 bases, and 8 bases lay between the germline ends. Germline-derived CDR1 and CDR2 are GTSNPN and SVGIG (reference sequence). In DNA form, the CDR3 reads TGTGCCTGGAGTTCAGGGGCCAATCAGCCCCAGCATTTT. It encodes CAWSSGANQPQHF.

Only one count was recorded for this clone. This chain joins TRBV5-6 and TRBJ1-3; D might be TRBD1 (5 bases). Germline CDR1 is SGHDT and CDR2 is YYEEEE. The V end was cut by 2 bases, the J end by 0 bases, with 12 bases between. The CDR3 totals 16 residues. CDR3 DNA: TGTGCCAGCAGCTTCCTCGAAGGACACTCTGGAAACACCATATATTTT. It is translated as CASSFLEGHSGNTIYF.

This chain links TRBV5-1 with TRBJ2-6; D is uncertain. Germline V gene data show CDR1 as SGHRS and CDR2 as YFSETQ. The CDR3 runs to 13 residues. Trimming stripped 1 base from V and 4 bases from J, with 3 bases between. CDR3: CASSLSGANVLTF. CDR3 nucleotide sequence: TGCGCCAGCAGCTTGTCCGGGGCCAACGTCCTGACTTTC.

The gene calls are TRBV7-9 and TRBJ1-1; 7 positions match TRBD1. Germline V lookup: CDR1 SEHNR, CDR2 FQNEAQ (reference sequence). This CDR3 is built from 17 residues. The ends lost 6 bases at V and 4 bases at J; junction bases unmatched: 17. The CDR3 loop reads CASRNRRETGYITEAFF. In DNA, the CDR3 is TGTGCCAGCAGGAACCGCCGGGAGACAGGGTACATCACTGAAGCTTTCTTT.

This rearrangement joins TRBV4-1 to TRBJ2-7; a weak D match, TRBD2 (6 bases). CDR3 length equals 16 residues. Looked up from germline, CDR1 is MGHRA and CDR2 is YSYEKL. Trimming stripped 2 bases from V and 2 bases from J, with 16 bases between. CDR3 nucleotides: TGCGCCAGCAGCCAAACCTCCGGCGGGGCGGCCTACGAGCAGTACTTC. Translating it yields CASSQTSGGAAYEQYF.

The V gene is TRBV6-6, the J gene TRBJ2-3, with 11 bases lining up with TRBD2. The CDR3 loop spans 16 amino acids. J lost 1 base, V lost 8 bases, and 8 bases had no gene match. Germline assignment: CDR1 MNHNY and CDR2 SVGAGI (reference sequence). The CDR3 DNA reads as TGTGCCAGCGCTAGAGCACTAGCGGGAGGCACAGATACGCAGTATTTT. Amino acids: CASARALAGGTDTQYF.

The chain joins TRBV15 to TRBJ2-2; D is possibly TRBD2 (7 bases). Germline lookup yields CDR1 LNHNV and CDR2 YYDKDF (reference sequence). Trimming removed 0 bases from V and 3 bases from J, with 17 bases in between. The CDR3 contains 18 residues. CDR3: CATSRDRWGGHDTGELFF. CDR3 nucleotide sequence: TGTGCCACCAGCAGAGATCGGTGGGGGGGCCATGACACCGGGGAGCTGTTTTTT.

The rearrangement joins TRBV5-1 to TRBJ1-1; D is perhaps TRBD1 (5 bases). The CDR3 contains 16 residues. Germline lookup yields CDR1 SGHRS and CDR2 YFSETQ. V lost 4 bases to trimming and J lost 5 bases, with 21 bases between them. The CDR3 nucleotides read TGCGCCAGCAGCCCCGCCCCGCAGGGAGAGGAAACTGAAGCTTTCTTT. This translates into CASSPAPQGEETEAFF.